This T cell receptor beta chain was identified in a study of Graves' ophthalmopathy and Graves' hyperthyroidism. Study-level information: Before any treatment was given, at initial diagnosis, peripheral blood was collected.

In this cohort, patients with other autoimmune diseases, uncontrolled infections, pregnancy or lactation were excluded. RNA served as the template for amplifying TCR beta CDR3 regions. RT-PCR in the first round used HTBI primers; a second-round multiplex PCR followed. Each CDR3 protein is one row after TCRdb ran MiXCR on the multiplex PCR reads. The sample has roughly 160,000 distinct CDR3 sequences; 37% are singletons. Whole-study findings and limits: Blood also harbored most expanded thyroid clonotypes above 0.001 frequency. From stable hyperthyroidism, ophthalmopathy was separated by a 13-signature model with 87.88% sensitivity and less than 83% specificity.

This clonotype was seen at least ten times. Its antigen remains unknown. The CDR3 runs to 13 residues. V gave up 7 bases and J gave up 0 bases, with 10 bases separating them. Germline CDR1 SGHTA, CDR2 FQGNSA. The origin of this receptor is a woman aged 40 to 50 with Graves' ophthalmopathy. The chain employs TRBV7-2 and TRBJ2-7; unclear D gene. Specimen: peripheral blood. CDR3 in DNA: TGTGCCAGCACCTCGGACGGCTCCTACGAGCAGTACTTC. Residues: CASTSDGSYEQYF.